This TCR beta chain comes out of a study of monozygotic twins with inflammatory bowel disease. For each CDR3 protein, TCRdb gives one entry from its re-call of the 5' RACE reads, without DNA. The sample totals roughly 150,000 distinct CDR3 sequences; its top ten clones hold 0.95% to 1.5%. The CDR3 length is 14 residues. Germline V lookup: CDR1 DFQATT, CDR2 SNEGSKA (reference sequence). This sequence originates from a human donor with ulcerative colitis or Crohn's disease, or a healthy co-twin of an affected twin (not recorded which). V usage is TRBV20-1 and J usage is TRBJ2-1; without DNA, the TCRdb call of TRBD1 cannot be checked. The sample consisted of blood. CDR3 protein: CSVSAGGLYNEQFF.